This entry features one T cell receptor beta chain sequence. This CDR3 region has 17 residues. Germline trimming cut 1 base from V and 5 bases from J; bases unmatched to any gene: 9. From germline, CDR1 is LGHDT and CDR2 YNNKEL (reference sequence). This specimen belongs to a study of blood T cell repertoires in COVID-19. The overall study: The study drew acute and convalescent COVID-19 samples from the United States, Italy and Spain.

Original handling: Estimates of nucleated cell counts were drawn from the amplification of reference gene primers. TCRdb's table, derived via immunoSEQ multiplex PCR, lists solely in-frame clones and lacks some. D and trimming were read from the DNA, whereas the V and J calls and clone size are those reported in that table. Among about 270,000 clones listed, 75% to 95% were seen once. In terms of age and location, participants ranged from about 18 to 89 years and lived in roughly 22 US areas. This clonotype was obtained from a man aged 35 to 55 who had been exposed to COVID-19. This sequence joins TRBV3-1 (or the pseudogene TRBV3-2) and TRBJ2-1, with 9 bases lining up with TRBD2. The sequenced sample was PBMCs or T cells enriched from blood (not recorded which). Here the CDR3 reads CASSQGASGALHNEQFF. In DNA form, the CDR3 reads TGTGCCAGCAGCCAAGGGGCTAGCGGGGCGTTACACAATGAGCAGTTCTTC.